Presented here are 30 T cell receptor beta chains from one specimen sequenced in a study of cytomegalovirus exposure and HLA in healthy donors. PCR involved 60 Vbeta and 13 Jbeta primers. Clones were read by immunoSEQ multiplex PCR, and TCRdb kept only the in-frame ones, dropping some. The sample holds roughly 150,000 clones, 75% to 90% seen once. Source material: PBMCs. The receptors originated from a male donor in good health and CMV-seronegative.

This chain links TRBV19 with TRBJ1-1, with 8 positions matching TRBD1. The V and J ends lost 6 bases and 1 base, in that order; junction bases with no gene match: 7. Germline CDR1 reads LNHDA; CDR2 reads SQIVND (reference sequence). The CDR3 has 15 residues. The CDR3 DNA follows: TGTGCCAGTAGGACTCCCGGGACAGGGAACACTGAAGCTTTCTTT. It translates to CASRTPGTGNTEAFF.

The V and J genes are TRBV6-6 and TRBJ2-5; 8 bases agree with TRBD2. The germline CDR1 and CDR2 sequences are MNHNY and SVGAGI (reference sequence). The CDR3 has 15 amino acids. Unmatched junction bases numbered 9, after V lost 4 bases and J lost 5 bases. DNA for the CDR3: TGTGCCAGCAGTTCGGGGGCGGGGGGAAGGGAGACCCAGTACTTC. Translating it yields CASSSGAGGRETQYF.

The V and J genes are TRBV15 and TRBJ2-7, with D hard to call. Germline lookup yields CDR1 LNHNV and CDR2 YYDKDF (reference sequence). Trimming cost V 1 base and J 1 base, with 5 bases left between them. The CDR3 is 13 amino acids. This CDR3 reads CATSRGHSYEQYF. The CDR3 bases are TGTGCCACCAGCAGAGGACATTCCTACGAGCAGTACTTC.

DNA for the CDR3: TGTGCCAGCAGTTTAGCCGGGACAGGGGTCCTGTTTTTT. Protein product: CASSLAGTGVLFF. The rearrangement links TRBV6-1 to TRBJ1-4, with 10 bases identical to TRBD1. This CDR3 spans 13 amino acids. Per the germline V gene, CDR1 is MNHNS and CDR2 is SASEGT. The V and J ends lost 5 bases and 14 bases, in that order; junction bases with no gene match: 8.

The V gene is TRBV2, the J gene TRBJ1-1; tentative D call: TRBD1 (5 bases). Trimming took 4 bases from V and 6 from J, leaving 18 bases between them. The CDR3 sequence is 15 residues long. The germline V gene has CDR1 SNHLY and CDR2 FYNNEI. CDR3 residues: CASSGARTYGAEAFF. The CDR3 bases are TGTGCCAGCAGTGGAGCCCGGACATATGGCGCTGAAGCTTTCTTT.

The V call is TRBV14, the J call TRBJ2-2; D is perhaps TRBD1 (6 bases). This CDR3 has 17 amino acids. V was shortened by 3 bases and J by 1 base, with 15 bases between the two germline ends. Germline V gene data show CDR1 as SGHDN and CDR2 as FVKESK. This CDR3 is CASSHRDTLQNTGELFF. In DNA form, the CDR3 reads TGTGCCAGCAGCCACCGGGACACCCTTCAGAACACCGGGGAGCTGTTTTTT. The whole variable domain, filled in from reference TRBV14 and TRBJ2-2, reads EAGVTQFPSHSVIEKGQTVTLRCDPISGHDNLYWYRRVMGKEIKFLLHFVKESKQDESGMPNNRFLAERTGGTYSTLKVQPAELEDSGVYFCASSHRDTLQNTGELFFGEGSRLTVL.

This clone was counted only a few times. The chain links TRBV11-2 to TRBJ1-2, with a weak D call TRBD1 (5 bases). The CDR3 is 15 residues long. Per germline, CDR1 SGHAT and CDR2 FQNNGV. The germline V and J ends were trimmed by 3 bases and 4 bases, with 15 bases remaining between them. The CDR3 region is CASSFYPGQGYGYTF. Written as DNA, the CDR3 is TGTGCCAGCAGCTTTTACCCAGGGCAGGGCTATGGCTACACCTTC.

This clone was seen only once. The chain recombines TRBV19 with TRBJ1-2, with 7 bases lining up with TRBD1. The CDR3 has 13 amino acids. V shed 4 bases, J shed 6 bases, and the junction held 5 bases outside the gene matches. Germline V gives CDR1 LNHDA, CDR2 SQIVND (reference sequence). The CDR3 DNA is TGTGCCAGTAGTAGCGGACAGGTTAATGGCTACACCTTC. Its protein is CASSSGQVNGYTF.

The genes are TRBV5-1 and TRBJ1-4, with D possibly matching TRBD1 (5 bases). Germline V gene sequence: CDR1 SGHRS, CDR2 YFSETQ. There are 16 residues in the CDR3. V was cut by 4 bases and J by 0 bases, with 13 bases left in between. The CDR3 loop reads CASSRAPTATNEKLFF. The CDR3 nucleotides are TGCGCCAGCAGCCGGGCCCCGACAGCAACTAATGAAAAACTGTTTTTT.

This chain uses TRBV13 with TRBJ2-7; D possibly corresponds to TRBD2 (5 bases). From germline, CDR1 is PRHDT and CDR2 FYEKMQ (reference sequence). The CDR3 is 18 amino acids. With 5 bases removed from V and 1 base from J, the gap between germline ends came to 24 bases. The CDR3 here is CASSQYSLFTGRSYEQYF. The CDR3 bases are TGTGCCAGCAGCCAATACTCTCTTTTTACGGGGAGATCCTACGAGCAGTACTTC.

The table lists this clone with a few counts. The chain couples TRBV5-8 to TRBJ2-4, with D maybe TRBD1 (5 bases). This CDR3 spans 13 amino acids. V was trimmed by 6 bases and J by 8 bases, leaving 15 bases between them. Germline-derived CDR1 and CDR2 are SGHTS and YDEGEE. CDR3 loop: CASTLGVMDIQYF. CDR3 coding DNA: TGTGCCAGCACGCTAGGGGTTATGGACATTCAGTACTTC. Full variable domain (outside the CDR3, taken from reference TRBV5-8 and TRBJ2-4): EAGVTQSPTHLIKTRGQQATLRCSPISGHTSVYWYQQALGLGLQFLLWYDEGEERNRGNFPPRFSGRQFPNYSSELNVNALELEDSALYLCASTLGVMDIQYFGAGTRLSVL.

CDR3 DNA: TGTGCCAGCAGCTTAGGTCCAGGGCGAGGCGAGCGCACCGGGGAGCTGTTTTTT. This sequence encodes CASSLGPGRGERTGELFF. V usage is TRBV7-2 and J usage is TRBJ2-2; D possibly corresponds to TRBD1 (5 bases). CDR3 length: 18 residues. V lost 1 base, J lost 4 bases, and 19 bases lay in between. The germline gives CDR1 SGHTA, CDR2 FQGNSA.

CDR3 DNA sequence: TGTGCCAGCAGCTTGGGGGGCAACTCCTATAATTCACCCCTCCACTTT. Translating it yields CASSLGGNSYNSPLHF. This rearrangement joins TRBV5-6 to TRBJ1-6; D possibly corresponds to TRBD1 (5 bases). Germline V CDR1 and CDR2: SGHDT, YYEEEE. CDR3 length equals 16 residues. The V and J ends lost 0 bases and 0 bases respectively, with 7 bases between them.

This rearrangement joins TRBV30 to TRBJ1-4, with 8 bases identical to TRBD1. Germline loops: CDR1 GTSNPN, CDR2 SVGIG (reference sequence). This CDR3 contains 14 residues. V trimming: 5 bases; J trimming: 8 bases; junction bases outside the gene matches: 10. For the CDR3, the DNA is TGTGCCTGGGGGCGGGCAGGGGGCATGGAAAAACTGTTTTTT. Translating it yields CAWGRAGGMEKLFF.

This clone has just a few counts. The chain joins TRBV27 to TRBJ1-3; D uncertain. From germline, CDR1 is MNHEY and CDR2 SMNVEV (reference sequence). Deletions cut 0 bases from V and 8 bases from J, with 14 bases between. The CDR3 runs to 15 residues. In DNA, the CDR3 is TGTGCCAGCAGTTTATCATCCACCTTGGCGGACACCATATATTTT. This codes for CASSLSSTLADTIYF.

The V call is TRBV5-1, the J call TRBJ1-5; D is uncertain. The V end was cut by 0 bases, the J end by 2 bases, with 9 bases between. This CDR3 is 15 amino acids long. Looked up from germline, CDR1 is SGHRS and CDR2 is YFSETQ. CDR3 protein: CASSLGVAGNQPQHF. CDR3 sequence (DNA): TGCGCCAGCAGCTTGGGGGTAGCTGGCAATCAGCCCCAGCATTTT.

The chain links TRBV6-6 to TRBJ1-5; D gene ambiguous. Germline V gives CDR1 MNHNY, CDR2 SVGAGI (reference sequence). The germline V and J ends were trimmed by 0 bases and 6 bases, with 6 bases remaining between them. The CDR3 runs 13 residues. Here the CDR3 DNA reads TGTGCCAGCAGTTACTCTGCGGGTCAGCCCCAGCATTTT. Encoded protein: CASSYSAGQPQHF.

J is TRBJ2-1 and V is TRBV5-1; TRBD1 matches at 8 bases. Trimming took 0 bases from V and 4 from J; bases not matched to a gene: 6. CDR3 length: 16 residues. Germline V lookup: CDR1 SGHRS, CDR2 YFSETQ. CDR3 nucleotides: TGCGCCAGCAGCTTGGGACAGGGGTATTCTTACAATGAGCAGTTCTTC. This sequence encodes CASSLGQGYSYNEQFF.

The V call is TRBV11-3, the J call TRBJ2-1; no clear D. Germline values: CDR1 SGHNT, CDR2 YENEEA. This CDR3 comprises 13 residues. V dropped 2 bases and J dropped 5 bases, with 7 bases sitting between them. The CDR3 here is CASSLLTNNEQFF. The DNA for the CDR3 is TGTGCCAGCAGCTTATTGACAAACAATGAGCAGTTCTTC.

This CDR3 is CASSLDVRGVEKLFF. The CDR3 DNA sequence: TGTGCCAGCAGCTTAGATGTCAGGGGAGTTGAAAAACTGTTTTTT. The chain links TRBV11-2 to TRBJ1-4; maybe TRBD1 (6 bases). Trimming left V 0 bases short and J 7 bases short, with 12 bases between. The CDR3 consists of 15 residues. CDR1 is SGHAT and CDR2 is FQNNGV in the germline V gene.

The rearrangement uses TRBV11-2 and TRBJ2-1, with D hard to call. The CDR3 runs to 16 residues. CDR1 is SGHAT, CDR2 FQNNGV, per germline. V shed 5 bases and J shed 0 bases, with 14 bases lying between them. The CDR3 nucleotides read TGTGCCAGCAGCACCCATCGAGATCCCTCCTACAATGAGCAGTTCTTC. As protein: CASSTHRDPSYNEQFF. Full variable domain (remainder filled in from reference TRBV11-2 and TRBJ2-1): EAGVAQSPRYKIIEKRQSVAFWCNPISGHATLYWYQQILGQGPKLLIQFQNNGVVDDSQLPKDRFSAERLKGVDSTLKIQPAKLEDSAVYLCASSTHRDPSYNEQFFGPGTRLTVL.

This chain links TRBV6-6 with TRBJ2-5; 7 nucleotides agree with TRBD1. The DNA end is more similar to TRBJ2-7, so the J call may be wrong. The CDR3 length is 13 residues. The V gene's germline CDR1 is MNHNY and CDR2 SVGAGI (reference sequence). The CDR3 protein is CASSNDRVHEQYF. The CDR3 DNA sequence: TGTGCCAGCAGTAACGACAGGGTCCACGAGCAGTACTTC.

This clone was seen more than once but under ten times. V usage is TRBV11-2 and J usage is TRBJ2-1; the match to TRBD2 covers 10 bases. Germline V gives CDR1 SGHAT, CDR2 FQNNGV. The CDR3 has 14 amino acids. V lost 6 bases and J lost 7; bases outside the gene matches: 6. The CDR3 sequence is CASRRAGGLNEQFF. The CDR3 region has the DNA TGTGCCAGCAGAAGAGCGGGGGGGCTTAATGAGCAGTTCTTC.

This clone appeared a single time. The rearrangement links TRBV6-5 to TRBJ1-2; D gene uncertain. The CDR3 runs to 13 residues. From germline, CDR1 is MNHEY and CDR2 SVGAGI. Trimming took 6 bases from V and 4 from J, leaving 12 bases between them. The CDR3 DNA sequence: TGTGCCAGCAGGACCACGGGAGCCTATGGCTACACCTTC. Protein: CASRTTGAYGYTF.

The J gene is TRBJ2-2, the V gene TRBV10-3; the D is unclear. The germline CDR1 and CDR2 sequences are ENHRY and SYGVKD. The CDR3 length is 19 residues. V shed 2 bases and J shed 0 bases, with 19 bases lying between them. The CDR3 DNA follows: TGTGCCATCAGTGAGGGATATGACGGAGACGGCCCGAACACCGGGGAGCTGTTTTTT. Amino acids: CAISEGYDGDGPNTGELFF.

The CDR3 DNA reads as TGCAGCGGGGGGGAACCGTACAATGAGCAGTTCTTC. It translates to CSGGEPYNEQFF. The V call is TRBV29-1, the J call TRBJ2-1; a weak D match, TRBD2 (6 bases). V gave up 7 bases and J gave up 4 bases, with 11 bases separating them. This CDR3 has 12 amino acids. Germline V gives CDR1 SQVTM, CDR2 ANQGSEA.

The CDR3 region is CASSPRARGGSTDTQYF. The DNA of the CDR3 is TGTGCCAGCTCACCACGGGCTCGAGGGGGAAGCACAGATACGCAGTATTTT. V is TRBV18 and J is TRBJ2-3, with D possibly matching TRBD1 (6 bases). This CDR3 is 17 amino acids long. Per germline, CDR1 KGHSH and CDR2 LQKENI. The V and J ends lost 1 base and 0 bases respectively, with 14 bases between them.

This clone occurred once. This sequence joins TRBV15 and TRBJ1-2; D ambiguous. With 1 base removed from V and 3 bases from J, the gap between germline ends came to 6 bases. Per germline, CDR1 LNHNV and CDR2 YYDKDF (reference sequence). This CDR3 contains 13 residues. This CDR3 is CATSRGRDYGYTF. DNA of the CDR3: TGTGCCACCAGCAGAGGCCGGGACTATGGCTACACCTTC. The full variable domain, with the rest looked up from reference TRBV15 and TRBJ1-2, is DAMVIQNPRYQVTQFGKPVTLSCSQTLNHNVMYWYQQKSSQAPKLLFHYYDKDFNNEADTPDNFQSRRPNTSFCFLDIRSPGLGDTAMYLCATSRGRDYGYTFGSGTRLTVV.

This clone came up a few times. V is TRBV18 and J is TRBJ1-5; a weak D match, TRBD1 (5 bases). This CDR3 is built from 18 residues. Germline CDR1 KGHSH, CDR2 LQKENI. Trimming cost V 3 bases and J 0 bases, with 18 bases left between them. CDR3 loop: CASSPGGLIDFSNQPQHF. For the CDR3, the DNA is TGTGCCAGCTCACCCGGGGGTTTGATCGATTTTAGCAATCAGCCCCAGCATTTT.

V gene TRBV27 combines with J gene TRBJ2-2, with D possibly TRBD1 on 5 matching bases. The germline V and J ends were trimmed by 3 bases and 6 bases, with 5 bases remaining between them. Germline V gives CDR1 MNHEY, CDR2 SMNVEV (reference sequence). The CDR3 length is 12 residues. CDR3 nucleotide sequence: TGTGCCAGCAGTTTGACAGCCGGGGAGCTGTTTTTT. Translation: CASSLTAGELFF.